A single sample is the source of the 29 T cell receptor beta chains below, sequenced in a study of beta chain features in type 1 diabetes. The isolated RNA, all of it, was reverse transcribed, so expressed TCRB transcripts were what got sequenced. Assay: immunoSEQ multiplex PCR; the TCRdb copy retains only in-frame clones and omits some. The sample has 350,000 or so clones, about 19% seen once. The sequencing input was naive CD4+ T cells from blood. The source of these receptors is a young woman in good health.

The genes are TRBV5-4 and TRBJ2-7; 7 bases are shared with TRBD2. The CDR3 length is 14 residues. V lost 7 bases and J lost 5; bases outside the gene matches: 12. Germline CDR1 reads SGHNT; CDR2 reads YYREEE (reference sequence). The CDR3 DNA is TGTGCCAGCGGGAAAAGCGGGAAGGTGAACGAGCAGTACTTC. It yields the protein CASGKSGKVNEQYF.

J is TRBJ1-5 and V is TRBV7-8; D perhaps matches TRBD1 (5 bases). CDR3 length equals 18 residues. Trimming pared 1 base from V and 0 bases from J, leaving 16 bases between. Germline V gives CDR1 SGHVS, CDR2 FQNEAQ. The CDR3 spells CASSLGRVLTDSNQPQHF. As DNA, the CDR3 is TGTGCCAGCAGCTTAGGTAGAGTCCTGACAGATAGCAATCAGCCCCAGCATTTT.

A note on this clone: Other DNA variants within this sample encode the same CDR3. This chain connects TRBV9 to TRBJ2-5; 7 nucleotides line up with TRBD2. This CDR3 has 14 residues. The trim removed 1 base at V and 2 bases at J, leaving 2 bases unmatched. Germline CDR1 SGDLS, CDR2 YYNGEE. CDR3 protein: CASSVSGTQETQYF. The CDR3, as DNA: TGTGCCAGCAGCGTAAGCGGGACTCAAGAGACCCAGTACTTC.

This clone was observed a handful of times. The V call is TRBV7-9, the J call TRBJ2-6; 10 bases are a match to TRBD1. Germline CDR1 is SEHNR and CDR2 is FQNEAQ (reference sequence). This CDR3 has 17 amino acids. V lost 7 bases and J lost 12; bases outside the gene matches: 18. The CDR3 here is CASTTPRLGTGDRVLTF. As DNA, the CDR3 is TGTGCCAGCACCACACCTCGCCTCGGGACAGGGGACCGCGTCCTGACTTTC.

In nucleotides, the CDR3 is TGTGCCAGCAGTGAGGGTCACCAGGCCCAGTACTTC. It codes for CASSEGHQAQYF. The rearrangement links TRBV27 to TRBJ2-5; tentative D call: TRBD2 (5 bases). This CDR3 has 12 amino acids. V lost 5 bases and J lost 9, with 13 bases in between. Germline lookup yields CDR1 MNHEY and CDR2 SMNVEV (reference sequence).

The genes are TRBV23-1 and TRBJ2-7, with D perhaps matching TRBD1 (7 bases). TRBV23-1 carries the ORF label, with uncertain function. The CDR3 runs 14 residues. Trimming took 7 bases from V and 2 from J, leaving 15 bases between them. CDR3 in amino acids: CASMPGDRTYEQYF. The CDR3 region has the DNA TGCGCCAGCATGCCGGGGGACAGAACCTACGAGCAGTACTTC.

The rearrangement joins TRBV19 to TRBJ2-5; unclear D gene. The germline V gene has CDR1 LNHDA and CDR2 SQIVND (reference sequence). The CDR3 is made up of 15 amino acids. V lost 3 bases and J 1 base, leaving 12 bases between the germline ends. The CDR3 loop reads CASSMPGYSQETQYF. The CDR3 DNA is TGTGCCAGTAGTATGCCGGGTTACTCCCAAGAGACCCAGTACTTC.

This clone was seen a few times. In DNA form, the CDR3 reads TGTGCCAGCAGTTCTGGGGGGGCAAATCAGCCCCAGCATTTT. Translating gives CASSSGGANQPQHF. This chain links TRBV6-5 with TRBJ1-5; maybe TRBD1 (6 bases). CDR3 size: 14 residues. The V gene lost 4 bases and the J gene lost 4 bases, with 11 bases spanning the gap. The V gene's germline CDR1 is MNHEY and CDR2 SVGAGI.

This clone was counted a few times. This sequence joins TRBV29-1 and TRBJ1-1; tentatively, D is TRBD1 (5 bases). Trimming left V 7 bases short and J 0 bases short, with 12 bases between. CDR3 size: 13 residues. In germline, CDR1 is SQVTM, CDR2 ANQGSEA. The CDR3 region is CSALQVMNTEAFF. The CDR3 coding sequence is TGCAGCGCCTTACAGGTCATGAACACTGAAGCTTTCTTT.

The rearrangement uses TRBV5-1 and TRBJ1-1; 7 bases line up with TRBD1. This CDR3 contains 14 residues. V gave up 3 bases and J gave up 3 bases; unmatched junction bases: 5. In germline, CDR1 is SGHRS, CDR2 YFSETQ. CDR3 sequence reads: CASSSGTADTEAFF. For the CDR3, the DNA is TGCGCCAGCAGCTCGGGGACAGCCGACACTGAAGCTTTCTTT.

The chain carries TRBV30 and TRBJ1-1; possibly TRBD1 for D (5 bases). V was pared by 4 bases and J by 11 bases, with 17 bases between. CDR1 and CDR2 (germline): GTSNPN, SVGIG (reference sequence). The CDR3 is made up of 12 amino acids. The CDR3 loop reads CAWTPVGGSAFF. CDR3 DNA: TGTGCCTGGACGCCCGTGGGGGGAAGCGCTTTCTTT.

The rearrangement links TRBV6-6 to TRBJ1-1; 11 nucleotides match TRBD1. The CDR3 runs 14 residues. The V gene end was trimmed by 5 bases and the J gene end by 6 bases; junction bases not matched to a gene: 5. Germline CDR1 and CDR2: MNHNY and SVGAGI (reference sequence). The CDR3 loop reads CASSPGQGVSEAFF. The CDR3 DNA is TGTGCCAGCAGTCCGGGACAGGGGGTCTCTGAAGCTTTCTTT.

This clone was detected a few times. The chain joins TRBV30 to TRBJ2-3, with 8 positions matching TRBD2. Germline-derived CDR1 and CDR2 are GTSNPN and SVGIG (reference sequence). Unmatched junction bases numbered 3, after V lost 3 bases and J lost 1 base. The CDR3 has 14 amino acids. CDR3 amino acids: CAWSLGGGTDTQYF. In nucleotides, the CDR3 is TGTGCCTGGAGCCTCGGGGGGGGCACAGATACGCAGTATTTT.

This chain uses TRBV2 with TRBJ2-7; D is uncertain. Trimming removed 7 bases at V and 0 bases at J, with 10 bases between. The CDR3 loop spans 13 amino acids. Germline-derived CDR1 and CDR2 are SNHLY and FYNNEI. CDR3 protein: CASKAPSSYEQYF. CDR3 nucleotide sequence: TGTGCCAGCAAAGCGCCGAGCTCCTACGAGCAGTACTTC.

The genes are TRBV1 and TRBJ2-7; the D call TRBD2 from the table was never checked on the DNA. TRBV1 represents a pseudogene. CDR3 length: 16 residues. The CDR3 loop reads CTSSQEGLAATYEQYF. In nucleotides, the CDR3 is TGCACCAGCAGCCAAGAAGGACTAGCGGCTACCTACGAGCAGTACTTC.

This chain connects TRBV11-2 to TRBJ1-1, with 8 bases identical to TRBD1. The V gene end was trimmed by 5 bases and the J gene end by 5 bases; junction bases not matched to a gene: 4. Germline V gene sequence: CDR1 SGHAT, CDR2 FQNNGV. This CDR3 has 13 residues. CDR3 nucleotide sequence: TGTGCCAGCAGCACACAGGGGGGGACTGAAGCTTTCTTT. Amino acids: CASSTQGGTEAFF.

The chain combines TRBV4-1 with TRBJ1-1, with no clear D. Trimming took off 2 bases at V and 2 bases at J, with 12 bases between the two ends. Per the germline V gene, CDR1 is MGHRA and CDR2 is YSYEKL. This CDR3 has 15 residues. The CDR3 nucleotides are TGCGCCAGCAGCCAATCTCCGGGAGCAAACACTGAAGCTTTCTTT. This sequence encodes CASSQSPGANTEAFF.

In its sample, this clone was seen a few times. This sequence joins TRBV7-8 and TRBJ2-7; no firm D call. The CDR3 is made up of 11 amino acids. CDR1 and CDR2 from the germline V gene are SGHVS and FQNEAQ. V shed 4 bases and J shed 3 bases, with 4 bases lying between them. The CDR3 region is CASSSFYEQYF. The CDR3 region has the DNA TGTGCCAGCAGCTCGTTCTACGAGCAGTACTTC. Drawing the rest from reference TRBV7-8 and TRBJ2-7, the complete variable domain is GAGVSQSPRYKVAKRGQDVALRCDPISGHVSLFWYQQALGQGPEFLTYFQNEAQLDKSGLPSDRFFAERPEGSVSTLKIQRTQQEDSAVYLCASSSFYEQYFGPGTRLTVT.

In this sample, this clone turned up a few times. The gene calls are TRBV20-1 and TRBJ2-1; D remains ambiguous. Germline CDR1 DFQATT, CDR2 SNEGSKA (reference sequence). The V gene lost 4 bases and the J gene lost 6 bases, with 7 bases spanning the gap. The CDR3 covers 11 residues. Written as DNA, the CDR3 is TGCAGTGCTAATGAGCGCAATGAGCAGTTCTTC. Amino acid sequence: CSANERNEQFF.

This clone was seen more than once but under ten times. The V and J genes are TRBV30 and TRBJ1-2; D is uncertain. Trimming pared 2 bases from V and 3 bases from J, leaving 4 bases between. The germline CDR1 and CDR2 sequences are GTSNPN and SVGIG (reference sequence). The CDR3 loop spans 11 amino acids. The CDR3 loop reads CAWSLDYGYTF. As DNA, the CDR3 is TGTGCCTGGAGTTTAGACTATGGCTACACCTTC.

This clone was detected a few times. CDR3 in DNA: TGTGCCAGCAGCCCCGCCATTAGCGGGAGTGAAGAGACCCAGTACTTC. Protein sequence: CASSPAISGSEETQYF. J is TRBJ2-5 and V is TRBV9; TRBD2 matches 9 bases. Germline CDR1 reads SGDLS; CDR2 reads YYNGEE. The length of the CDR3 is 16 residues. V was pared by 4 bases and J by 3 bases, with 10 bases of the junction left unmatched.

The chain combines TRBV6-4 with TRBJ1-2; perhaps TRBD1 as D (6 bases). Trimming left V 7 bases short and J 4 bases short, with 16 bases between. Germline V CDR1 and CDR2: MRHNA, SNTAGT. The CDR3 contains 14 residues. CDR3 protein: CASISRGHVYGYTF. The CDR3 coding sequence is TGTGCCAGCATATCCAGGGGTCATGTCTATGGCTACACCTTC.

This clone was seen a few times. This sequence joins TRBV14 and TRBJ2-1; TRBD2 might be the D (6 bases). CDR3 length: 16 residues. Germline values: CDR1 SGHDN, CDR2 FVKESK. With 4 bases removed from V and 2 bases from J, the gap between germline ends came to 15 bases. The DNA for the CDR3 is TGTGCCAGCAGCCCTACCCGGGGACTTCCCTACAATGAGCAGTTCTTC. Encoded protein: CASSPTRGLPYNEQFF.

CDR3: CAWSVQVNNSPLHF. The CDR3 DNA sequence: TGTGCCTGGAGTGTGCAGGTTAATAATTCACCCCTCCACTTT. The chain recombines TRBV30 with TRBJ1-6; D ambiguous. Looked up from germline, CDR1 is GTSNPN and CDR2 is SVGIG (reference sequence). The CDR3 consists of 14 residues. With 0 bases removed from V and 5 bases from J, the gap between germline ends came to 8 bases. Using reference TRBV30 and TRBJ1-6 for the parts outside the CDR3, the full variable domain is SQTIHQWPATLVQPVGSPLSLECTVEGTSNPNLYWYRQAAGRGLQLLFYSVGIGQISSEVPQNLSASRPQDRQFILSSKKLLLSDSGFYLCAWSVQVNNSPLHFGNGTRLTVT.

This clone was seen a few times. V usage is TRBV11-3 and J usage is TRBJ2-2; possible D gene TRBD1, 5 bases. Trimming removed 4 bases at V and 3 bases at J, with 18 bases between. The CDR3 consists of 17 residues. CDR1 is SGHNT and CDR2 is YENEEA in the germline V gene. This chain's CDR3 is CASSSWTPSKDTGELFF. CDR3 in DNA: TGTGCCAGCAGCTCTTGGACACCCTCGAAGGACACCGGGGAGCTGTTTTTT. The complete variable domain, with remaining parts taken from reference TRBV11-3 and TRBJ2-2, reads EAGVVQSPRYKIIEKKQPVAFWCNPISGHNTLYWYLQNLGQGPELLIRYENEEAVDDSQLPKDRFSAERLKGVDSTLKIQPAELGDSAVYLCASSSWTPSKDTGELFFGEGSRLTVL.

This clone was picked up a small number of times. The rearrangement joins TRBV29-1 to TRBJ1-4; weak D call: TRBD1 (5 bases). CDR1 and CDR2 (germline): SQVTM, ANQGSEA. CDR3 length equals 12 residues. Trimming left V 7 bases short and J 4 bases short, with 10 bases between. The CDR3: CSADSGNEKLFF. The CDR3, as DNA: TGCAGCGCTGACAGTGGTAATGAAAAACTGTTTTTT. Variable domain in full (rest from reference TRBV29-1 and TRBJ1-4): SAVISQKPSRDICQRGTSLTIQCQVDSQVTMMFWYRQQPGQSLTLIATANQGSEATYESGFVIDKFPISRPNLTFSTLTVSNMSPEDSSIYLCSADSGNEKLFFGSGTQLSVL.

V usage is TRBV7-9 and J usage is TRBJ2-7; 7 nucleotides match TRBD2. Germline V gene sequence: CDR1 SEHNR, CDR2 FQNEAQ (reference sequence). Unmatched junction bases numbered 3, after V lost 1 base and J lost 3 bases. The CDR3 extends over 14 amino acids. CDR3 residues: CASSLGTRGYEQYF. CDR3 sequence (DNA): TGTGCCAGCAGCTTAGGGACTAGGGGCTACGAGCAGTACTTC.

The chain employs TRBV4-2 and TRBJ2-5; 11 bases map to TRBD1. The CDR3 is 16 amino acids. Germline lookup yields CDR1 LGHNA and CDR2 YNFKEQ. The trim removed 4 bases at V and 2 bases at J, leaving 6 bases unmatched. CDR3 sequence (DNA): TGTGCCAGCAGCCGAGAGGGACAGGGGGATCAAGAGACCCAGTACTTC. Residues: CASSREGQGDQETQYF.

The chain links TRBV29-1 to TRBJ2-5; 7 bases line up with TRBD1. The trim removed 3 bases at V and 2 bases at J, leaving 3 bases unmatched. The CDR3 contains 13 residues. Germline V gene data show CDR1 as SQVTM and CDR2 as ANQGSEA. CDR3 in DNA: TGCAGCGTTGACGGGACAGCGCAAGAGACCCAGTACTTC. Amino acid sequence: CSVDGTAQETQYF.